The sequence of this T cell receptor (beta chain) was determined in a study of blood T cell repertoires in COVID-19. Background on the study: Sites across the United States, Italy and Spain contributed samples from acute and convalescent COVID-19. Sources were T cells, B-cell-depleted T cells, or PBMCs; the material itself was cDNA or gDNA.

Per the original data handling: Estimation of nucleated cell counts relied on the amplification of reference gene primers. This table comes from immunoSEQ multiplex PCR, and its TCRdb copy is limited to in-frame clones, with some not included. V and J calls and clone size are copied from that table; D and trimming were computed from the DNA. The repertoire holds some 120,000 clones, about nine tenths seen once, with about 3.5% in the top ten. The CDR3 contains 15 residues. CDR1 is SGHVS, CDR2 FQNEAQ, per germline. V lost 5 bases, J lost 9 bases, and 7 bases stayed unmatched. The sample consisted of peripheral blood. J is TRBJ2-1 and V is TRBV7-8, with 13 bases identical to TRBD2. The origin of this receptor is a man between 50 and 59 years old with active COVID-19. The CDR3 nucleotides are TGTGCCAGCAGCCCAGGACTAGCGGGGGAGGGTGAGCAGTTCTTC. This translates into CASSPGLAGEGEQFF.